This T cell receptor beta chain originates from a study of graft-versus-host responses after intestinal transplantation. On the study more broadly: Once they had received anti-thymocyte globulin induction, all recipients took tacrolimus and steroids for approximately 3 years.

To note about this clone: Antigen unknown.

Trimming at V came to 5 bases and at J to 0 bases, leaving 9 bases not matched to a gene. The CDR3 consists of 16 residues. Germline-derived CDR1 and CDR2 are SGHRS and YFSETQ. Profiling relied on immunoSEQ multiplex PCR, and the TCRdb table lists in-frame clones only, not all of them. This table holds tens of thousands of clones, more than 80% found once. Study observations and caveats: GvH clones detected in recipient marrow included some appearing first in ileum or blood.

This TCR was sampled from a human donor who was the organ donor for an intestinal transplant. Source: unstimulated CD4+ T cells sorted from spleen or lymph node cells, taken before transplant. The V and J genes are TRBV5-1 and TRBJ2-7; TRBD2 matches 9 bases. The CDR3 bases are TGCGCCAGCAGTCACGGTGGGCGGGAGGGCTCCTACGAGCAGTACTTC. Translating gives CASSHGGREGSYEQYF.